This TCR beta chain was captured by sequencing in a study of metastatic and nonmetastatic thyroid tumors. Across the whole study: Repertoires of blood and of tissue (tumor or nodule) from malignant and benign thyroid patients were compared.

TCRdb called clones again from the PCR reads with MiXCR. Of 21,000 or so clones listed, roughly 12% are singletons. Overall study findings and caveats: Across blood and tumor, TCR beta diversity in malignant thyroid tumors was reportedly significantly higher than in benign nodules.

All patients were treatment-naive before thyroid surgery. The CDR3 consists of 13 residues. Germline V gene lookup returns CDR1 KGHSH and CDR2 LQKENI. Trimming removed 3 bases at V and 4 bases at J, with 9 bases between. This clone occurred many times. Antigen specificity is unknown. V is TRBV18 and J is TRBJ2-5, with D unresolved. The TCR was taken from a female donor with papillary thyroid cancer or a benign thyroid nodule (not recorded which). Some clones in this sample may be carry-over from other donors' samples. Sequencing input: blood. The chain's CDR3 is CASSPGIRETQYF. CDR3 nucleotides: TGTGCCAGCTCACCGGGGATTAGAGAGACCCAGTACTTC.